The present T cell receptor (beta chain) was sequenced within a study of monozygotic twins with inflammatory bowel disease. Notes on the study in general: Patient-to-patient differences in immunosuppressive treatment may have added variability to the repertoires. Twins classed as concordant or discordant showed no difference in repertoire similarity, possibly from limited power.

Germline V CDR1 and CDR2: SGHTA, FQGNSA. CDR3 length equals 14 residues. Comment on this clonotype: Its matching antigen is unknown.

TCRdb re-called the 5' RACE reads, yielding one record per CDR3 amino acid sequence without DNA. The table counts about 420,000 distinct CDR3 sequences; around 2.5% lies in the top ten. The V call is TRBV7-2, the J call TRBJ2-7; TCRdb lists TRBD1, though no DNA is available to test this call. Sequenced material: blood. This receptor was taken from a human donor with ulcerative colitis or Crohn's disease, or a healthy co-twin of an affected twin (not recorded which). The CDR3 sequence is CASSLNQGAYEQYF.